This T cell receptor beta chain was obtained from a study of T cells in Graves' hyperthyroidism and ophthalmopathy. Study-wide points: Most clonotypes expanded in thyroid above 0.001 were likewise present in blood.

Researchers amplified the TCR beta CDR3 regions from RNA transcripts. First-round RT-PCR with HTBI primers amplified the TCR CDR3 region. TCRdb re-analysed the multiplex PCR reads in MiXCR, keeping a single row per CDR3 protein. The sample records 400,000 to 450,000 distinct CDR3 sequences, approximately 14% being singletons. The CDR3 totals 16 residues. The V segment lost 3 bases and the J segment 5 bases; nucleotides outside the gene matches: 11. Turning to this clonotype: Its antigen is not identified.

Diagnoses rested on clinical symptoms, serum thyroxine and TRAb, thyroid ultrasound and orbital computed tomography. Extraction of PBMCs used 8 to 10 ml of fresh peripheral blood. The chain joins TRBV12-3 or TRBV12-4 to TRBJ2-7; 9 positions agree with TRBD2. The TCR sequence derives from a man between 18 and 35 years old with Graves' ophthalmopathy. Sequencing was done on a sample of blood. CDR3: CASSFPPVAGVHEQYF. The CDR3 DNA reads as TGTGCCAGCAGTTTCCCCCCGGTAGCGGGAGTCCACGAGCAGTACTTC.